This T cell receptor beta chain stems from a study of CD8+CD57+ T cells in acquired aplastic anemia. Across the study: The mean DNA yield obtained from sorted CD4+ and CD8+ cells came to around 3 ug.

Regarding this clonotype: The target antigen is unknown.

The study, taken as a whole, reports: The same twenty-nine CD8+ CDR3 sequences occurred in patients and in controls.

Profiling that covered TCR beta VDJ and CDR3 relied on genomic DNA as its template. TCRdb redid the calling of the reads with MiXCR, one entry per CDR3 protein. The data show around 290,000 distinct CDR3 sequences, with 50% to 65% seen just once and roughly 1.2% held by the top ten. This CDR3 is 15 amino acids long. Germline CDR1 and CDR2: MGHDK and SYGVNS. Trimming shortened V by 6 bases and J by 4 bases, and 15 bases separated the two germline ends. By flow cytometry, patients selected for sequencing had shown an expansion of CD8+CD57+ cells. Patients had undergone no therapy by the time their blood was sampled.

The clonotype comes from a human donor with aplastic anemia. The V and J genes are TRBV25-1 and TRBJ2-2; D could derive from TRBD1 or TRBD2 (5 bases each). Sequencing was done on a sample of sorted CD4+, CD8+, or CD8+CD57+ T cells (not recorded which) from PBMCs. In DNA, the CDR3 is TGTGCCAGCAGCCCCCAGGGTCGGGGCACCGGGGAGCTGTTTTTT. Translated, it gives CASSPQGRGTGELFF.